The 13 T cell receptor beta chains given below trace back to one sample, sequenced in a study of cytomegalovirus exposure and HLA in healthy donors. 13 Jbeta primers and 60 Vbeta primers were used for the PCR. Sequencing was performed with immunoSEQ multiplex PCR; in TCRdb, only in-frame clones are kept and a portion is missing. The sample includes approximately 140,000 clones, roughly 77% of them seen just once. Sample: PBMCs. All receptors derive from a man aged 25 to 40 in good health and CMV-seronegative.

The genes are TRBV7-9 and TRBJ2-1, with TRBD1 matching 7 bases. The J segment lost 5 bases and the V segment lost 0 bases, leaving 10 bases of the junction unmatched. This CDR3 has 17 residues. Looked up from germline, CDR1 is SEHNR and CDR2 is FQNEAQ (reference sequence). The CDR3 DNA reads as TGTGCCAGCAGCTTAGCATTCGACAGGGATCACAACAATGAGCAGTTCTTC. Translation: CASSLAFDRDHNNEQFF.

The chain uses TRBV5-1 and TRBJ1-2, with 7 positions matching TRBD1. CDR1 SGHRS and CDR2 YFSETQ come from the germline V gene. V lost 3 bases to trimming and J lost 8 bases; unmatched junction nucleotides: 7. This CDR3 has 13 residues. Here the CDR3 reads CASSSRDSSGYTF. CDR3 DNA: TGCGCCAGCAGCTCCCGGGACAGCAGCGGCTACACCTTC.

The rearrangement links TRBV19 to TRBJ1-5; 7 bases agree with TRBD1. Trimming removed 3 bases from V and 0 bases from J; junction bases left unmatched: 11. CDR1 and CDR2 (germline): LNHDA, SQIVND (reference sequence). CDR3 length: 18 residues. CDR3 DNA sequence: TGTGCCAGTAGTATCTTAGAGGGGGCCCAATATAGCAATCAGCCCCAGCATTTT. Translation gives CASSILEGAQYSNQPQHF.

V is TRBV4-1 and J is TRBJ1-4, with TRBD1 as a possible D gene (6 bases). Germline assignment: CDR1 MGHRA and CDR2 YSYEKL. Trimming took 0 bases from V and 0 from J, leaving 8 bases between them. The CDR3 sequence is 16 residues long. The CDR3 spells CASSQDAGATNEKLFF. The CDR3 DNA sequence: TGCGCCAGCAGCCAAGACGCAGGGGCAACTAATGAAAAACTGTTTTTT.

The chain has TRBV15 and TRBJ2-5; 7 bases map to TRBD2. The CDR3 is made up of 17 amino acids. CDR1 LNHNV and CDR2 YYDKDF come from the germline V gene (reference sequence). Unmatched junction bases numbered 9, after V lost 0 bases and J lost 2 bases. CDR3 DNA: TGTGCCACCAGCAGAGACGCGCGCGGGAGAGGACAAGAGACCCAGTACTTC. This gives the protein CATSRDARGRGQETQYF.

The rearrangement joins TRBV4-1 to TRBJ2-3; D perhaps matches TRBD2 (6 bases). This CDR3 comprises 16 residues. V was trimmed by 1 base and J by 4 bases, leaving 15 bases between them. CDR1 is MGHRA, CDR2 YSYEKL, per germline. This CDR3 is CASSQAQRSGADTQYF. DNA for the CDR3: TGCGCCAGCAGCCAAGCGCAGCGGTCGGGGGCAGATACGCAGTATTTT.

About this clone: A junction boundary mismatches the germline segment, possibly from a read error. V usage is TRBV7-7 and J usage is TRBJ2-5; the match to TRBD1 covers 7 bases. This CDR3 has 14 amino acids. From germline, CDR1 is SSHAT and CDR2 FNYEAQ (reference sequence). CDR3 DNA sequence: TGTGCTAGCAGCCAGGGACAGTACCAAGAGACCCAGTACTTC. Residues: CASSQGQYQETQYF.

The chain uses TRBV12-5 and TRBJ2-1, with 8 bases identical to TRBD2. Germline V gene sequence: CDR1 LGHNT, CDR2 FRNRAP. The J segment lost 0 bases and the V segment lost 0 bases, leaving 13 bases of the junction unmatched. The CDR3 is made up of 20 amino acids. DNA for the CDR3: TGTGCTAGTGGTTTGGTTGCGCGGGGGGTCCTCCCGAGCTCCTACAATGAGCAGTTCTTC. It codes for CASGLVARGVLPSSYNEQFF.

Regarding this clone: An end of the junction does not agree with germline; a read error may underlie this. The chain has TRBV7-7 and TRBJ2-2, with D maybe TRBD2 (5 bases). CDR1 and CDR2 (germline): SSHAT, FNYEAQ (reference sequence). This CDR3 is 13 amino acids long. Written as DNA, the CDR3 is TGTGCTAGCAGCTTAGGAGGCACCGGGGAGCTGTTTTTT. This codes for CASSLGGTGELFF.

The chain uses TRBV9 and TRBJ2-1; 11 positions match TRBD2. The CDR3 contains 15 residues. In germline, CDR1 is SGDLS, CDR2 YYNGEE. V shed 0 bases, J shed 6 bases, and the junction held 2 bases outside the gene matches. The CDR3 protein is CASSVELAGANEQFF. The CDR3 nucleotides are TGTGCCAGCAGCGTAGAACTAGCGGGAGCCAATGAGCAGTTCTTC.

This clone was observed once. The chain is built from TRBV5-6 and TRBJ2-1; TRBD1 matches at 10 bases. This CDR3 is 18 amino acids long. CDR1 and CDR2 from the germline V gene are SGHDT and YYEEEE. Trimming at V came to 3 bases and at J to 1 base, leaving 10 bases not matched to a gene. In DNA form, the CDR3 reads TGTGCCAGCAGCTCGACCGTCCGGGACAGGGGTTCCTACAATGAGCAGTTCTTC. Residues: CASSSTVRDRGSYNEQFF.

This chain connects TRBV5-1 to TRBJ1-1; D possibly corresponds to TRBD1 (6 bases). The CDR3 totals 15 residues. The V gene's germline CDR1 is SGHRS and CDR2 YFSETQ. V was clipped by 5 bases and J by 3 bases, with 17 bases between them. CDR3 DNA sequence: TGCGCCAGCAGTCCCCAGGGGTGGGTGGACACTGAAGCTTTCTTT. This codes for CASSPQGWVDTEAFF.

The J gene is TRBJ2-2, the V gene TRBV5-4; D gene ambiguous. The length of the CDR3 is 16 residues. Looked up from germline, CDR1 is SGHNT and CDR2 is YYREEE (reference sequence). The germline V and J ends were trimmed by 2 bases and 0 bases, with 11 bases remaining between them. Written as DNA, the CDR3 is TGTGCCAGCAGCTTTGTACAGAACGCGAACACCGGGGAGCTGTTTTTT. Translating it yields CASSFVQNANTGELFF.